This TCR beta chain emerged from a study of T cell clonality in common variable immunodeficiency. Study results and caveats: Repertoire-complication correlations in CVID were limited by patient heterogeneity.

There are a few counts of this clone. The antigen remains undetermined. With the read ending 3 residues before the CDR3 end, the germline J gene is used to fill in that end. Method: immunoSEQ multiplex PCR; TCRdb's copy keeps in-frame clones and lacks some. There are tens of thousands of clones in the sample, none observed a single time. Germline CDR1 reads SGHTS; CDR2 reads YDEGEE. The length of the CDR3 is 15 residues. V was clipped by 2 bases and J by 8 bases; unmatched bases: 10. Sequenced: peripheral blood mononuclear cells. This sequence originates from a person aged 18-70 years in good health. The chain has TRBV5-8 and TRBJ2-1, with 7 bases fitting TRBD1. This chain's CDR3 is CASSFVWTGPDEQFF. The CDR3 DNA, read in part, is TGTGCCAGCAGCTTTGTCTGGACAGGCCCCGATGAG.